This passage covers 7 T cell receptor beta chains from one sample sequenced in a study of radiotherapy plus CTLA-4 blockade in lung cancer. Using immunoSEQ multiplex PCR, the repertoire was profiled, and TCRdb retains in-frame clones only, with some absent. This sample yields about 68,000 clones, of which around three quarters are seen a single time; approximately 9.3% belongs to the top ten. The source was peripheral blood, collected from a patient treated with radiotherapy plus ipilimumab. These receptors all come from a human donor with non-small cell lung cancer who had a complete response to radiotherapy plus ipilimumab.

This sequence joins TRBV19 and TRBJ1-5; D is unclear. The V end was cut by 9 bases, the J end by 3 bases, with 12 bases between. Germline CDR1 and CDR2: LNHDA and SQIVND (reference sequence). The CDR3 loop spans 13 amino acids. The CDR3 coding sequence is TGTGCCAGCAATCCCGGGCTCAATCAGCCCCAGCATTTT. It codes for CASNPGLNQPQHF.

This clone has only a few counts. The chain is built from TRBV18 and TRBJ1-2; no firm D call. CDR1 is KGHSH, CDR2 LQKENI, per germline. V was trimmed by 3 bases and J by 4 bases, leaving 6 bases between them. The CDR3 sequence is 12 residues long. CDR3 sequence (DNA): TGTGCCAGCTCACCCTATTCCTATGGCTACACCTTC. Translation gives CASSPYSYGYTF.

The chain recombines TRBV6-5 with TRBJ1-4; D unresolved. Trimming removed 7 bases from V and 8 bases from J, with 14 bases in between. Germline CDR1 reads MNHEY; CDR2 reads SVGAGI. This CDR3 is built from 13 residues. CDR3 nucleotides: TGTGCCAGCAACGGACGAGCGGAGGAAAAACTGTTTTTT. This encodes CASNGRAEEKLFF.

A single count supports this clone. The chain is built from TRBV7-9 and TRBJ1-2; possibly TRBD1 for D (6 bases). V was cut by 5 bases and J by 6 bases, with 10 bases left in between. The CDR3 totals 12 residues. Germline lookup yields CDR1 SEHNR and CDR2 FQNEAQ (reference sequence). Here the CDR3 reads CASSPRTDGYTF. The CDR3 DNA sequence: TGTGCCAGCAGCCCCCGGACAGATGGCTACACCTTC. The full variable domain, its missing parts supplied by reference TRBV7-9 and TRBJ1-2, is DTGVSQNPRHKITKRGQNVTFRCDPISEHNRLYWYRQTLGQGPEFLTYFQNEAQLEKSRLLSDRFSAERPKGSFSTLEIQRTEQGDSAMYLCASSPRTDGYTFGSGTRLTVV.

This chain uses TRBV7-2 with TRBJ1-5; D unclear. The germline V gene encodes CDR1 SGHTA and CDR2 FQGNSA. V lost 4 bases and J lost 9, with 13 bases in between. The CDR3 loop spans 13 amino acids. The CDR3 sequence is CASSSGLVTPQHF. The CDR3, as DNA: TGTGCCAGCAGCTCTGGATTGGTCACGCCCCAGCATTTT.

The chain recombines TRBV18 with TRBJ2-5, with D uncertain. This CDR3 comprises 16 residues. CDR1 and CDR2 from the germline V gene are KGHSH and LQKENI. Trimming removed 0 bases from V and 3 bases from J, with 14 bases in between. The CDR3 spells CASSPPVVYSKETQYF. The CDR3 bases are TGTGCCAGCTCACCACCGGTGGTTTACAGCAAAGAGACCCAGTACTTC.

This clone was recorded a few times. The gene calls are TRBV7-9 and TRBJ1-2; D not resolved. In germline, CDR1 is SEHNR, CDR2 FQNEAQ (reference sequence). This CDR3 contains 15 residues. Deletions cut 5 bases from V and 2 bases from J, with 15 bases between. The chain's CDR3 is CASSPPAEMNYGYTF. CDR3 in DNA: TGTGCCAGCAGCCCCCCCGCGGAGATGAACTATGGCTACACCTTC.